This TCR beta chain was recorded in a study of T cells after yellow fever vaccination. Study-level information: Flow sorting relied on CD3, CD45RA, CCR7 and CD95 to obtain EM, EMRA, CM and Tscm memory subsets. Study outcomes and limitations: The sorted memory subsets sampled on day 0 contained almost no detectable vaccine-responding clonotypes. Most clones from primary vaccination were detected again post-booster (around 96% CD4, roughly 91% CD8).

This clonotype was recorded many times. The CDR3 sequence is 13 residues long. TCRdb reprocessed the 5' RACE reads with MiXCR, giving one entry per CDR3 protein. The data show 46,000 or so distinct CDR3 sequences, with 6% to 7% seen just once and over 9.5% held by the top ten. This chain uses TRBV21-1 with TRBJ2-1; the table names TRBD1, a call not compared with the DNA. TRBV21-1 constitutes a pseudogene. Source: PBMCs, either bulk or a sorted T-cell subset (CD4+, CD8+, memory, or dextramer-sorted; not recorded which), taken 45 days after the yellow fever booster vaccination. The TCR sequence derives from a man aged 25-45 years who received the YFV17D yellow fever vaccine. The CDR3 nucleotides read TGTGCCAGCACTCCGGGACAGTATTTCGAGCAGTTCTTC. Protein: CASTPGQYFEQFF.